The 31 T cell receptor beta chains below all came from one sample that was sequenced in a study of human T cells and chemical hapten exposure. The time point: patch test 1, 2 weeks after DPC sensitization. As to treatment: therapeutic diphenylcyclopropenone sensitization with weekly scalp DPC. TCRdb itself ran the RACE reads through MiXCR, one entry per CDR3 protein. The sample includes 95,000 to 100,000 distinct CDR3 sequences, roughly 12% of them seen just once. This specimen consisted of whole blood, obtained in connection with sensitization to the hapten diphenylcyclopropenone (DPC). Receptor source: a woman aged 40 to 50 with alopecia areata. Some clones in this sample may be carry-over from other donors' samples.

This clonotype was counted a few times. The chain is built from TRBV11-2 and TRBJ2-5, with D maybe TRBD2 (7 bases). V lost 0 bases to trimming and J lost 2 bases, with 13 bases between them. Germline lookup yields CDR1 SGHAT and CDR2 FQNNGV. The CDR3 extends over 16 amino acids. CDR3 sequence (DNA): TGTGCCAGCAGCTTAGAAAGGGGGGGACCACAAGAGACCCAGTACTTC. Encoded protein: CASSLERGGPQETQYF.

The V and J genes are TRBV5-6 and TRBJ2-1; 8 positions match TRBD1. The CDR3 extends over 14 amino acids. V dropped 3 bases and J dropped 5; count of bases not matched to a gene: 4. In germline, CDR1 is SGHDT, CDR2 YYEEEE. CDR3 DNA: TGTGCCAGCAGCTGGGACAGGCTAGACAATGAGCAGTTCTTC. This encodes CASSWDRLDNEQFF.

This clonotype was recorded many times. The V gene is TRBV5-1, the J gene TRBJ2-5, with a tentative D call TRBD2 (6 bases). CDR1 is SGHRS and CDR2 is YFSETQ in the germline V gene. This CDR3 has 14 residues. Trimming cost V 3 bases and J 8 bases, with 17 bases left between them. The CDR3 coding sequence is TGCGCCAGCAGCTCCGGGACTGGTGAATACACCCAGTACTTC. The encoded protein is CASSSGTGEYTQYF.

This clonotype showed up just a few times. The chain is built from TRBV20-1 and TRBJ1-3, with D hard to call. The V end lost 1 base, the J end lost 3 bases, and 10 bases lay between the germline ends. This CDR3 contains 14 residues. Per the germline V gene, CDR1 is DFQATT and CDR2 is SNEGSKA (reference sequence). The CDR3 DNA is TGCAGTGCTAGAGGATATGAAGGTGGAAACACCATATATTTT. Its protein is CSARGYEGGNTIYF.

The J gene is TRBJ2-5, the V gene TRBV10-3, with TRBD1 matching over 11 bases. The CDR3 is 14 residues long. V gave up 6 bases and J gave up 5 bases; unmatched junction bases: 5. Germline CDR1 is ENHRY and CDR2 is SYGVKD. The CDR3 nucleotides are TGTGCCATCAGCCGCGGGACAGGGGGGGAGACCCAGTACTTC. Its translation is CAISRGTGGETQYF.

The table lists this clonotype with a few counts. This rearrangement joins TRBV9 to TRBJ1-1, with 10 nucleotides matching TRBD1. V was pared by 3 bases and J by 1 base, with 3 bases of the junction left unmatched. The CDR3 contains 15 residues. Per the germline V gene, CDR1 is SGDLS and CDR2 is YYNGEE. This CDR3 reads CASSGDRGWNTEAFF. The CDR3 region has the DNA TGTGCCAGCAGCGGGGACAGGGGCTGGAACACTGAAGCTTTCTTT.

This clonotype showed up just a few times. This chain links TRBV4-3 with TRBJ2-1; unclear D gene. Germline values: CDR1 LGHNA, CDR2 YSLEER. V was pared by 1 base and J by 10 bases, with 8 bases between. The length of the CDR3 is 12 residues. The chain's CDR3 is CASSQGALEQFF. DNA for the CDR3: TGCGCCAGCAGCCAAGGAGCCCTCGAGCAGTTCTTC.

The table lists this clonotype with many counts. The chain recombines TRBV29-1 with TRBJ1-1, with a weak D call TRBD1 (5 bases). The CDR3 is 14 residues long. CDR1 SQVTM and CDR2 ANQGSEA come from the germline V gene. The V end lost 4 bases, the J end lost 0 bases, and 12 bases lay between the germline ends. The CDR3 DNA sequence: TGCAGCGTTGGACCGACGGGGCTGAACACTGAAGCTTTCTTT. It is translated as CSVGPTGLNTEAFF.

In its sample, this clonotype was seen a few times. The chain employs TRBV6-5 and TRBJ1-2; tentative D call: TRBD1 (6 bases). The CDR3 spans 15 residues. Per the germline V gene, CDR1 is MNHEY and CDR2 is SVGAGI. Trimming took 6 bases from V and 0 from J, leaving 14 bases between them. This chain's CDR3 is CASRKAGTTNYGYTF. The CDR3, as DNA: TGTGCCAGCAGGAAAGCCGGGACAACTAACTATGGCTACACCTTC.

J is TRBJ2-3 and V is TRBV29-1; D may match TRBD1 or TRBD2 (5 bases each). With 0 bases removed from V and 1 base from J, the gap between germline ends came to 14 bases. There are 16 residues in the CDR3. Germline V gene data show CDR1 as SQVTM and CDR2 as ANQGSEA. The CDR3 protein is CSVEDLRGDGTDTQYF. CDR3 nucleotides: TGCAGCGTTGAAGATCTTCGTGGGGACGGCACAGATACGCAGTATTTT.

This chain uses TRBV4-3 with TRBJ2-5; TRBD2 might be the D (6 bases). The CDR3 extends over 15 amino acids. Trimming shortened V by 0 bases and J by 4 bases, and 12 bases separated the two germline ends. Germline lookup yields CDR1 LGHNA and CDR2 YSLEER. For the CDR3, the DNA is TGCGCCAGCAGCCAAGATTTGGAGGGGCGAGAGACCCAGTACTTC. Translation gives CASSQDLEGRETQYF.

This clonotype was observed a handful of times. The chain employs TRBV20-1 and TRBJ2-1; a possible D gene is TRBD2 (6 bases). This CDR3 is 18 amino acids long. Germline values: CDR1 DFQATT, CDR2 SNEGSKA (reference sequence). V lost 2 bases to trimming and J lost 0 bases, with 20 bases between them. Written as DNA, the CDR3 is TGCAGTGCTAGACCCTACGCCACTAGCACCCCCTCCTACAATGAGCAGTTCTTC. This encodes CSARPYATSTPSYNEQFF.

This clonotype was counted many times. V gene TRBV7-8 combines with J gene TRBJ2-7, with TRBD2 as a possible D gene (6 bases). The CDR3 covers 14 residues. Germline CDR1 and CDR2: SGHVS and FQNEAQ. The V end was cut by 3 bases, the J end by 1 base, with 10 bases between. The CDR3, as DNA: TGTGCCAGCAGCTTGGGCGGGATTTCCTACGAGCAGTACTTC. This gives the protein CASSLGGISYEQYF.

This clonotype was seen a handful of times. The chain carries TRBV20-1 and TRBJ2-3, with 9 bases that match TRBD2. The CDR3 covers 15 residues. Germline V CDR1 and CDR2: DFQATT, SNEGSKA (reference sequence). J gave up 2 bases and V 2 bases, and 5 bases lay outside the gene matches. CDR3 sequence (DNA): TGCAGTGCTAGACGGCTAGCGGGGCTCACAGATACGCAGTATTTT. Translated, it gives CSARRLAGLTDTQYF.

CDR3 sequence: CASSLGFRQPQHF. The CDR3 bases are TGCGCCAGCAGTCTGGGGTTTAGGCAGCCCCAGCATTTT. The chain is built from TRBV4-3 and TRBJ1-5; D uncertain. Per the germline V gene, CDR1 is LGHNA and CDR2 is YSLEER. This CDR3 spans 13 amino acids. V was trimmed by 6 bases and J by 7 bases, leaving 13 bases between them.

This clonotype was picked up a small number of times. The J gene is TRBJ1-6, the V gene TRBV6-5; maybe TRBD1 (5 bases). CDR1 is MNHEY, CDR2 SVGAGI, per germline. The CDR3 has 14 residues. V lost 2 bases and J 7 bases, leaving 9 bases between the germline ends. The CDR3 DNA reads TGTGCCAGCAGTTACAGGGGAGAGAATTCACCCCTCCACTTT. As protein: CASSYRGENSPLHF.

V is TRBV4-3 and J is TRBJ2-5; 12 bases are shared with TRBD2. Germline V gives CDR1 LGHNA, CDR2 YSLEER. The CDR3 length is 18 residues. V trimming: 1 base; J trimming: 5 bases; junction bases outside the gene matches: 11. CDR3 residues: CASSQGALAGGLAETQYF. CDR3 sequence (DNA): TGCGCCAGCAGCCAAGGCGCACTAGCGGGAGGATTAGCTGAGACCCAGTACTTC.

This clonotype was picked up a small number of times. The chain uses TRBV6-2 or TRBV6-3 and TRBJ1-3; D is ambiguous. V was clipped by 6 bases and J by 0 bases, with 15 bases between them. This CDR3 has 16 amino acids. Germline V lookup: CDR1 MNHEY, CDR2 SVGEGT. CDR3 protein: CASSSVGIGSGNTIYF. The CDR3 DNA reads as TGTGCCAGCAGCTCGGTGGGGATCGGCTCTGGAAACACCATATATTTT.

This clonotype occurred many times. The chain employs TRBV6-2 or TRBV6-3 and TRBJ2-2; TRBD2 is a possible D gene (5 bases). The CDR3 runs 13 residues. From germline, CDR1 is MNHEY and CDR2 SVGEGT. Deletions cut 1 base from V and 9 bases from J, with 9 bases between. CDR3 region: CASSYWTGRELFF. In DNA, the CDR3 is TGTGCCAGCAGTTACTGGACTGGTCGGGAGCTGTTTTTT.

The J gene is TRBJ2-7, the V gene TRBV21-1; the D segment call TRBD2 is taken from the table without a DNA check. TRBV21-1 is tagged as a pseudogene. The length of the CDR3 is 15 residues. The CDR3 protein is CASLKSEGLSYEQYF. The CDR3 DNA sequence: TGTGCCAGCCTCAAATCGGAGGGTCTCTCCTACGAGCAGTACTTC.

This clonotype was recorded many times. This sequence joins TRBV24-1 and TRBJ2-2; D is perhaps TRBD1 (6 bases). Trimming stripped 1 base from V and 5 bases from J, with 10 bases between. The CDR3 is made up of 15 amino acids. Germline assignment: CDR1 KGHDR and CDR2 SFDVKD. The CDR3: CATSDFSGETGELFF. The CDR3 DNA is TGTGCCACCAGTGATTTCTCAGGGGAAACCGGGGAGCTGTTTTTT.

This clonotype was counted only a few times. The chain links TRBV2 to TRBJ2-3; weak D call: TRBD2 (6 bases). V was pared by 1 base and J by 11 bases, with 10 bases between. The CDR3 contains 12 residues. Germline CDR1 is SNHLY and CDR2 is FYNNEI. CDR3 protein: CASSEGKRVQYF. The CDR3 region has the DNA TGTGCCAGCAGTGAAGGAAAGCGGGTGCAGTATTTT.

Concerning this clonotype: A much larger clone lies a single base off, so this may be a read error. The chain links TRBV12-3 or TRBV12-4 to TRBJ2-1; D is undetermined. V was trimmed by 6 bases and J by 11 bases, leaving 11 bases between them. The CDR3 has 11 residues. The CDR3 loop reads CASSFNHKQFF. CDR3 DNA: TGTGCCAGCAGCTTTAATCATAAGCAGTTCTTC.

The chain joins TRBV12-3 or TRBV12-4 to TRBJ2-7; D possibly corresponds to TRBD1 (6 bases). V gave up 6 bases and J gave up 0 bases, with 15 bases separating them. The CDR3 contains 15 residues. DNA of the CDR3: TGTGCCAGCAGGGTGGAGACAGGAACCTCCTACGAGCAGTACTTC. Its translation: CASRVETGTSYEQYF.

This clonotype was observed many times. As DNA, the CDR3 is TGTGCCAGCAGCTTTCAATGGGCTAGCGGCACCAGCTCCTACGAGCAGTACTTC. Translating it yields CASSFQWASGTSSYEQYF. The chain carries TRBV6-6 and TRBJ2-7, with 7 positions matching TRBD2. CDR1 is MNHNY and CDR2 is SVGAGI in the germline V gene (reference sequence). V was pared by 6 bases and J by 0 bases, with 17 bases of the junction left unmatched. The length of the CDR3 is 18 residues.

This clonotype has a count of ten or more. The chain carries TRBV20-1 and TRBJ2-7; maybe TRBD1 (6 bases). In germline, CDR1 is DFQATT, CDR2 SNEGSKA (reference sequence). Trimming took 0 bases from V and 0 from J, leaving 18 bases between them. The CDR3 length is 17 residues. CDR3 nucleotides: TGCAGTGCTAGAGATCCCCCTACAGGGCTAAGCTCCTACGAGCAGTACTTC. The encoded protein is CSARDPPTGLSSYEQYF.

The rearrangement links TRBV7-3 to TRBJ2-1; D could derive from TRBD1 or TRBD2 (5 bases each). Trimming shortened V by 5 bases and J by 7 bases, and 15 bases separated the two germline ends. The CDR3 length is 14 residues. Germline assignment: CDR1 SGHTA and CDR2 FQGTGA. The DNA for the CDR3 is TGTGCCAGCAGCGAATCGGGGCCGGGGAATGAGCAGTTCTTC. It yields the protein CASSESGPGNEQFF. The whole variable domain, remainder taken from reference TRBV7-3 and TRBJ2-1, is GAGVSQTPSNKVTEKGKYVELRCDPISGHTALYWYRQSLGQGPEFLIYFQGTGAADDSGLPNDRFFAVRPEGSVSTLKIQRTERGDSAVYLCASSESGPGNEQFFGPGTRLTVL.

This clonotype was found many times. V gene TRBV20-1 combines with J gene TRBJ2-4, with D perhaps TRBD2 (5 bases). V gave up 5 bases and J gave up 0 bases, with 11 bases separating them. This CDR3 has 14 residues. CDR1 and CDR2 (germline): DFQATT, SNEGSKA (reference sequence). The CDR3 loop reads CSAQAEAAKNIQYF. The CDR3 DNA sequence: TGCAGTGCTCAAGCGGAGGCAGCCAAAAACATTCAGTACTTC.

This clonotype was seen ten or more times. At one of its ends the junction is not consistent with the germline gene, which may arise from a read error. The chain combines TRBV7-7 with TRBJ2-5, with D possibly being TRBD2 (6 bases). Germline loops: CDR1 SSHAT, CDR2 FNYEAQ (reference sequence). This CDR3 is built from 12 residues. CDR3 loop: CASSYEGGTQYF. The CDR3 DNA sequence: TGTGCTAGCAGCTACGAGGGAGGGACCCAGTACTTC. The whole variable domain, remainder taken from reference TRBV7-7 and TRBJ2-5, is GAGVSQSPRYKVTKRGQDVTLRCDPISSHATLYWYQQALGQGPEFLTYFNYEAQPDKSGLPSDRFSAERPEGSISTLTIQRTEQRDSAMYRCASSYEGGTQYFGPGTRLLVL.

The table lists this clonotype with a few counts. The chain has TRBV10-3 and TRBJ1-2; 8 nucleotides align to TRBD1. The CDR3 is 15 amino acids. CDR1 is ENHRY and CDR2 is SYGVKD in the germline V gene. The ends lost 2 bases at V and 2 bases at J; junction bases unmatched: 4. CDR3 residues: CAISELSGGNYGYTF. The CDR3 DNA reads TGTGCCATCAGTGAGCTGTCAGGGGGCAACTATGGCTACACCTTC.

This clonotype was recorded only once. The rearrangement uses TRBV29-1 and TRBJ2-3, with TRBD2 matching 7 bases. V shed 3 bases, J shed 0 bases, and the junction held 0 bases outside the gene matches. The CDR3 extends over 13 amino acids. CDR1 is SQVTM, CDR2 ANQGSEA, per germline. This CDR3 is CSVDSGSTDTQYF. For the CDR3, the DNA is TGCAGCGTTGATAGCGGGAGCACAGATACGCAGTATTTT.